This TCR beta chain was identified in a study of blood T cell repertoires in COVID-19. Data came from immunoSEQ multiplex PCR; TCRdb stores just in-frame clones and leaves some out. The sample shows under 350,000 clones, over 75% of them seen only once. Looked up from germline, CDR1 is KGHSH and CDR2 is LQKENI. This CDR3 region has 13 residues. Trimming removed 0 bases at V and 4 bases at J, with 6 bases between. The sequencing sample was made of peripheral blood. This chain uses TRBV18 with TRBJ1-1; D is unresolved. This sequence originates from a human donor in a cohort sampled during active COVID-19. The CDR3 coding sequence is TGTGCCAGCTCACCACCGGCAGGCACTGAAGCTTTCTTT. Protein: CASSPPAGTEAFF.